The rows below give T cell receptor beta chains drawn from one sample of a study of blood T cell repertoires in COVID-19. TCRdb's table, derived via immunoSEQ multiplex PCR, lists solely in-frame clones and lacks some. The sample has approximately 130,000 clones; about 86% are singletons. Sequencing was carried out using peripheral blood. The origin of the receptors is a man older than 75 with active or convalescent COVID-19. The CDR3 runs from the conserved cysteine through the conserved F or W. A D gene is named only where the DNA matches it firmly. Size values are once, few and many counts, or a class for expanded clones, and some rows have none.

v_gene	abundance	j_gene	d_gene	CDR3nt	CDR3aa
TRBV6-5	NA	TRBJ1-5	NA	TGTGCCACCCAGGGGATTAGCAATCAGCCCCAGCATTTT	CATQGISNQPQHF
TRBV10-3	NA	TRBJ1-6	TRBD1	TGTGCCACCCAGGGGGGTGACGTAAATTCACCCCTCCACTTT	CATQGGDVNSPLHF
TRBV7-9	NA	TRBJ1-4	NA	TGTGCCAGCAGCCGCTCCCAGGGAGGTGAAAAACTGTTTTTT	CASSRSQGGEKLFF
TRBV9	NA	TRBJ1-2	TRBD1	TGTGCCAGCAGCGTCCGGGACAGGCCGACTAACTATGGCTACACCTTC	CASSVRDRPTNYGYTF
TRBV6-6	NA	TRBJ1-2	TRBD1	TGTGCCAGCAGTTACGGCCAGGGGGCGAGGGGCTACACCTTC	CASSYGQGARGYTF
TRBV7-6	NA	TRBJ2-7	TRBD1	TGTGCCAGCAGCTTGCTACAGGGGGCGAGGTACGAGCAGTACTTC	CASSLLQGARYEQYF
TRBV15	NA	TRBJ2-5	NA	TGTGCCACCAGCAGAGAGGGACTCCGGGCCCCCGAGACCCAGTACTTC	CATSREGLRAPETQYF
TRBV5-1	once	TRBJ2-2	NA	TGCGCCAGCAGCTCGGGCCCTCAGGGTGCCGGGGAGCTGTTTTTT	CASSSGPQGAGELFF
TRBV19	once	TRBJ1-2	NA	TGTGCCAGTAGTTACAGTAACTATGGCTACACCTTC	CASSYSNYGYTF
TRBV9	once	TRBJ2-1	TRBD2	TGTGCCAGCAGCGTAGATCTAGGCCTAGCGGGGAGCTATGAGCAGTTCTTC	CASSVDLGLAGSYEQFF
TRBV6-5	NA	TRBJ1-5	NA	TGTGCCAGCAGTATGAACAGGGTCGACAATCAGCCCCAGCATTTT	CASSMNRVDNQPQHF
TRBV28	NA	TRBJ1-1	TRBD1	TGTGCCAGCAGCCTACAGGGGAACGCTTTCTTT	CASSLQGNAFF
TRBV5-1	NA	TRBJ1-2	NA	TGCGCCAGCAGCTTGGTTGGAGGGAGTAATGGCTACACCTTC	CASSLVGGSNGYTF
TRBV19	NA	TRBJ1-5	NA	TGTGCCAGTAGTATACAGGCGTATCAGCCCCAGCATTTT	CASSIQAYQPQHF
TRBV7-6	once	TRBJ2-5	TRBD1	TGTGCCAGCAGCTCGACAGGGGTGTCAGAGACCCAGTACTTC	CASSSTGVSETQYF
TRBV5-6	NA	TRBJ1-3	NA	TGTGCCAGCAGCTTGGGGGGGCCCTTCCTTGGAAACACCATATATTTT	CASSLGGPFLGNTIYF
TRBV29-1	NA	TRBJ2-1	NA	TGCAGCTCTAGCTTCTACAATGAGCAGTTCTTC	CSSSFYNEQFF
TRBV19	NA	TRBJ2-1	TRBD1	TGTGCCAGTAGTATAGGAATCCAGGGGGCCGTTAATGAGCAGTTCTTC	CASSIGIQGAVNEQFF
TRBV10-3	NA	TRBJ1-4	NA	TGTGCCATCAGTGAGGTGCGTAATGAAAAACTGTTTTTT	CAISEVRNEKLFF
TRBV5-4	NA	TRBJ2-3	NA	TGTGCCAGCAGCTTCTTAGGCGCGGTGACAGATACGCAGTATTTT	CASSFLGAVTDTQYF
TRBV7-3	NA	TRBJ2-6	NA	TGTGCCAGCAGCTCTCAGGGCACCGGGGCCAACGTCCTGACTTTC	CASSSQGTGANVLTF
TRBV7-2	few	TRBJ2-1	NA	TGTGCCAGCAGCTTAGATAGGGTTAGCGATGAGCAGTTCTTC	CASSLDRVSDEQFF
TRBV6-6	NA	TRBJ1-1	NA	TGTGCCAGCAGTCTGGGGCAGGACACTGAAGCTTTCTTT	CASSLGQDTEAFF
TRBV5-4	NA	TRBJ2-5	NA	TGTGCCAGCAGCTTGGTGAGGGATCAAGAGACCCAGTACTTC	CASSLVRDQETQYF
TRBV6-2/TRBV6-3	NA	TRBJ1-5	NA	TGTGCCAGCAGCCCCTCAATAGTTAGCAATCAGCCCCAGCATTTT	CASSPSIVSNQPQHF
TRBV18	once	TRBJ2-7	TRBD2	TGTGCCAGCTCTCCCACTAGCGGGGGAGATCTCTCCTACGAGCAGTACTTC	CASSPTSGGDLSYEQYF
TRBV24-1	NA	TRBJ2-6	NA	TGTGCCACCAGTGACCCTCGGTCTGGGGCCAACGTCCTGACTTTC	CATSDPRSGANVLTF
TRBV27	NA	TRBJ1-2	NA	TGTGCCAGCAGCTCCCCTGGCAACTATGGCTACACCTTC	CASSSPGNYGYTF
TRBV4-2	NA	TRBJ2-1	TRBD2	TGTGCCAGCAGCCAAGGGGTCCCTACTAGCGGGGTTGAGCAGTTCTTC	CASSQGVPTSGVEQFF
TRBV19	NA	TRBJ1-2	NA	TGTGCCAGTAGTATAGCGGCGGGAGCCTATGGCTACACCTTC	CASSIAAGAYGYTF
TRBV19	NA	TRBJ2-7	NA	TGTGCCAGTAGTATTGCAGGGGCGTACTACGAGCAGTACTTC	CASSIAGAYYEQYF
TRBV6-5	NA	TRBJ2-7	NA	TGTGCCAGCAGCCCCGGCACAGGGTCCCCCTACGAGCAGTACTTC	CASSPGTGSPYEQYF
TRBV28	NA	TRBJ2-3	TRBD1	TGTGCCAGTTACAGGGGGGGCACAGATACGCAGTATTTT	CASYRGGTDTQYF
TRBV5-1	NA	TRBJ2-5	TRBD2	TGCGCCAGCAGCTTGAAGGCGGTTGGACTAGCGGGGGGAAAAGAGGGGACCCAGTACTTC	CASSLKAVGLAGGKEGTQYF
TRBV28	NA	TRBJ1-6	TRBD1	TGTGCCAGCAGACGGACAGGAGGCAATTCACCCCTCCACTTT	CASRRTGGNSPLHF
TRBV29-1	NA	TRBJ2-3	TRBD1	TGCAGCGTCGGGACAGGGACTAGCACAGATACGCAGTATTTT	CSVGTGTSTDTQYF